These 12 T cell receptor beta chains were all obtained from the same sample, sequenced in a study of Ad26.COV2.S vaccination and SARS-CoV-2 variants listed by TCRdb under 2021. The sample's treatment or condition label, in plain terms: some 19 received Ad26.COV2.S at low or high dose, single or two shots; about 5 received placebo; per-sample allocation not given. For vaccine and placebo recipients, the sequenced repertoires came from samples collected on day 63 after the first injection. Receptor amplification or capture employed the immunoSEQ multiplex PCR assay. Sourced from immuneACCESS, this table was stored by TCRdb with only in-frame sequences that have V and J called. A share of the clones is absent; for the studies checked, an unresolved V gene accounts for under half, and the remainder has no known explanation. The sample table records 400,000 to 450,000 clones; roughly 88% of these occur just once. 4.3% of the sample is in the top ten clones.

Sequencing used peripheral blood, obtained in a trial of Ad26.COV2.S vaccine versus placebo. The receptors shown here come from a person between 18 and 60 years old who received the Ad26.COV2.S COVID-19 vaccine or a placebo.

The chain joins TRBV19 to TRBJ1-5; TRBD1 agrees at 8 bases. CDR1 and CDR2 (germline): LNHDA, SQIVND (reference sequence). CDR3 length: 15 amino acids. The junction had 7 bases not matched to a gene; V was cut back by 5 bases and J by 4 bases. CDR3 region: CASSPGTGPNQPQHF. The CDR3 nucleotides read TGTGCCAGTAGTCCAGGGACAGGCCCGAATCAGCCCCAGCATTTT. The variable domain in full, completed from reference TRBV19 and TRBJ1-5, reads DGGITQSPKYLFRKEGQNVTLSCEQNLNHDAMYWYRQDPGQGLRLIYYSQIVNDFQKGDIAEGYSVSREKKESFPLTVTSAQKNPTAFYLCASSPGTGPNQPQHFGDGTRLSIL.

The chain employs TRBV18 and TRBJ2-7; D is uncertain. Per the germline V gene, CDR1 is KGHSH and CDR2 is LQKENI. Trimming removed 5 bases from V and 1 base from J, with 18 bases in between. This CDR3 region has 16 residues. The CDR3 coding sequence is TGTGCCAGCTCAACAAACCCGCCACGAAATTCCTACGAGCAGTACTTC. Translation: CASSTNPPRNSYEQYF.

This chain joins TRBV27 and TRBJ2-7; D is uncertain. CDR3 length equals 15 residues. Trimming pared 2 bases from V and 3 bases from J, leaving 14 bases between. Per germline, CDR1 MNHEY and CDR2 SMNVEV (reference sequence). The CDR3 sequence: CASSLGLPGVYEQYF. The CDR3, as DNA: TGTGCCAGCAGTTTAGGGCTCCCCGGAGTCTACGAGCAGTACTTC.

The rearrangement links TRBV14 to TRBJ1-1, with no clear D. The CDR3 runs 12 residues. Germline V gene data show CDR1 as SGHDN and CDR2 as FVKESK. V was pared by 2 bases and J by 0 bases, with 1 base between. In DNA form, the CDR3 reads TGTGCCAGCAGCCAACTGAACACTGAAGCTTTCTTT. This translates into CASSQLNTEAFF.

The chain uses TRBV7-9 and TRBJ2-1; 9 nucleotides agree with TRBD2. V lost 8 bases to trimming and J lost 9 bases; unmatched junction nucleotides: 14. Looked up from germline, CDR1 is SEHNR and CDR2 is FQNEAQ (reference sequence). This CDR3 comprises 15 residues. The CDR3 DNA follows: TGTGCCAGCCGTCTTGGCGGGACTAGCTTGGGTGAGCAGTTCTTC. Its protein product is CASRLGGTSLGEQFF.

Written as DNA, the CDR3 is TGTGCCAGCAGCTTTGGGGGCGTAAGCTCCTACAATGAGCAGTTCTTC. Translated, it gives CASSFGGVSSYNEQFF. The chain joins TRBV5-4 to TRBJ2-1, with D possibly being TRBD1 (6 bases). In germline, CDR1 is SGHNT, CDR2 YYREEE (reference sequence). Deletions cut 2 bases from V and 0 bases from J, with 12 bases between. The CDR3 extends over 16 amino acids.

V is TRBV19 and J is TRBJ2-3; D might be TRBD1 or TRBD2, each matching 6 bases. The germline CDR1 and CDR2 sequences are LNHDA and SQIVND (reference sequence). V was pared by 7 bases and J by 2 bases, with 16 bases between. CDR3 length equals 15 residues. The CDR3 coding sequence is TGTGCCAGTAATAGCCTTAGGGGGGACACAGATACGCAGTATTTT. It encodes CASNSLRGDTDTQYF.

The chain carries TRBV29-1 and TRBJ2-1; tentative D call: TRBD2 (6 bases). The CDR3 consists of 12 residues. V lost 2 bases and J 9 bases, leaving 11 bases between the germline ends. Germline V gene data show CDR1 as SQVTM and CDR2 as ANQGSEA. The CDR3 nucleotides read TGCAGCGTTGAATCGGGGGTGGGTGAGCAGTTCTTC. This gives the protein CSVESGVGEQFF.

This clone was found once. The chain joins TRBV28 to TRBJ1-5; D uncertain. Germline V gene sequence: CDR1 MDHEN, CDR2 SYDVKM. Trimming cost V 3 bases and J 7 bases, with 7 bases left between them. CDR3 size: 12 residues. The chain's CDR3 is CASSLKGQPQHF. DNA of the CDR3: TGTGCCAGCAGTTTGAAAGGACAGCCCCAGCATTTT.

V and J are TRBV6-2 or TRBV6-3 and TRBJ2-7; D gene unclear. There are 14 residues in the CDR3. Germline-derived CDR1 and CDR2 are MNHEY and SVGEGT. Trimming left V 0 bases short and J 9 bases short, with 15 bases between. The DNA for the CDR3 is TGTGCCAGCAGTTACTCGATAAAGGGTCCCGGGCAGTACTTC. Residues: CASSYSIKGPGQYF.

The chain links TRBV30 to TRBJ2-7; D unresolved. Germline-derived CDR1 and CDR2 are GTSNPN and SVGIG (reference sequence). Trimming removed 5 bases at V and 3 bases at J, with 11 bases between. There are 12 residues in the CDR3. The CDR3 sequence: CAWRSPVYEQYF. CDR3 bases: TGTGCCTGGCGTTCACCGGTCTACGAGCAGTACTTC.

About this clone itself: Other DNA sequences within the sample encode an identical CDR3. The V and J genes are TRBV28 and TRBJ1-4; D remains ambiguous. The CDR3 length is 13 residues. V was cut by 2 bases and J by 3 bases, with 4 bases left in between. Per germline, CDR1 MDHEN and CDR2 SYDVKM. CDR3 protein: CASSLRANEKLFF. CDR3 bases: TGTGCCAGCAGTTTACGGGCTAATGAAAAACTGTTTTTT.